The 12 T cell receptor beta chains reported below all come from one sample, sequenced in a study of shared clonotypes between healthy human individuals. The protocol was immunoSEQ multiplex PCR, while the TCRdb copy is restricted to in-frame clones and leaves out a portion. Found here are some 2,000,000 clones, 90% to 97% of them singletons; the top ten hold around 0.13%. Sequencing input: naive CD4+ T cells sorted from blood. Subset noted: CD45RA+ positively selected. The source of these receptors is a man aged 18-30 years in good health.

V usage is TRBV18 and J usage is TRBJ2-3; a weak D match, TRBD1 (6 bases). The CDR3 sequence is 19 residues long. CDR1 KGHSH and CDR2 LQKENI come from the germline V gene. V was cut by 1 base and J by 2 bases, with 22 bases left in between. The CDR3 coding sequence is TGTGCCAGCTCACCACTAGGGGGTGAGAGTGTCCCGTTCACAGATACGCAGTATTTT. Translation: CASSPLGGESVPFTDTQYF.

The chain couples TRBV6-5 to TRBJ1-1, with a weak D call TRBD1 (5 bases). The germline V gene encodes CDR1 MNHEY and CDR2 SVGAGI. The CDR3 sequence is 15 residues long. Trimming removed 5 bases at V and 7 bases at J, with 20 bases between. CDR3 residues: CASSVGRGSRGEAFF. The CDR3 DNA is TGTGCCAGCAGTGTCGGACGGGGGTCGAGGGGTGAAGCTTTCTTT.

V usage is TRBV7-8 and J usage is TRBJ1-4, with a possible D match to TRBD1 (5 bases). This CDR3 has 15 residues. In germline, CDR1 is SGHVS, CDR2 FQNEAQ. The ends were cut back, 0 bases at V and 7 bases at J, with 12 bases in the middle. CDR3 region: CASSLAGALPEKLFF. CDR3 DNA sequence: TGTGCCAGCAGCTTAGCCGGGGCTCTACCTGAAAAACTGTTTTTT.

The chain joins TRBV6-1 to TRBJ2-7, with D possibly TRBD1 on 6 matching bases. V was clipped by 10 bases and J by 3 bases, with 16 bases between them. This CDR3 is 13 amino acids long. CDR1 is MNHNS, CDR2 SASEGT, per germline. CDR3 sequence: CATLRQDHYEQYF. The CDR3 region has the DNA TGTGCCACCCTAAGACAGGATCACTACGAGCAGTACTTC.

The genes are TRBV4-1 and TRBJ2-5, with 11 bases fitting TRBD2. The CDR3 runs 17 residues. V gave up 7 bases and J gave up 2 bases; unmatched junction bases: 12. Germline V gene lookup returns CDR1 MGHRA and CDR2 YSYEKL. The CDR3 DNA reads as TGCGCCAGCACCTGGACTAGCGGGCCCCTAATGCAAGAGACCCAGTACTTC. Amino acids: CASTWTSGPLMQETQYF.

The rearrangement links TRBV5-1 to TRBJ1-4; 7 bases are a match to TRBD1. V lost 4 bases and J lost 14; bases outside the gene matches: 20. CDR1 is SGHRS, CDR2 YFSETQ, per germline. CDR3 size: 16 residues. CDR3 DNA: TGCGCCAGCAGCCCACAGCCGAACACCGACAGGGCAGGGCTGTTTTTT. Protein: CASSPQPNTDRAGLFF. The full variable domain, in which reference TRBV5-1 and TRBJ1-4 provide the parts outside the CDR3, is KAGVTQTPRYLIKTRGQQVTLSCSPISGHRSVSWYQQTPGQGLQFLFEYFSETQRNKGNFPGRFSGRQFSNSRSEMNVSTLELGDSALYLCASSPQPNTDRAGLFFGSGTQLSVL.

The chain joins TRBV4-3 to TRBJ1-2; 7 bases agree with TRBD1. The CDR3 runs to 15 residues. Germline trimming cut 7 bases from V and 0 bases from J; bases unmatched to any gene: 8. CDR1 is LGHNA, CDR2 YSLEER, per germline. The CDR3 spells CASNLDRNTNYGYTF. The CDR3 region has the DNA TGCGCCAGCAACCTGGACAGGAATACTAACTATGGCTACACCTTC.

This clone has just one count. The junction departs from germline at one end; a sequencing error may be responsible. V usage is TRBV7-9 and J usage is TRBJ2-5; D is ambiguous. The germline V gene has CDR1 SEHNR and CDR2 FQNEAQ (reference sequence). The CDR3 extends over 8 amino acids. The CDR3 is CASSSHYF. CDR3 bases: TGTGCCAGCAGCTCCCACTACTTC.

This chain connects TRBV7-2 to TRBJ1-6; weak D call: TRBD1 (5 bases). Trimming left V 4 bases short and J 0 bases short, with 13 bases between. The CDR3 is 17 residues long. Germline V CDR1 and CDR2: SGHTA, FQGNSA. The CDR3 region is CASSSEGKSSYNSPLHF. The DNA of the CDR3 is TGTGCCAGCAGCTCGGAGGGGAAGAGCTCCTATAATTCACCCCTCCACTTT.

The table lists this clone with a count of one. Other nucleotide sequences from this sample produce the same CDR3. This chain joins TRBV5-1 and TRBJ2-5; no firm D call. This CDR3 has 15 amino acids. V was cut by 0 bases and J by 2 bases, with 11 bases left in between. Looked up from germline, CDR1 is SGHRS and CDR2 is YFSETQ. The chain's CDR3 is CASSLGGTAQETQYF. CDR3 sequence (DNA): TGCGCCAGCAGCTTGGGTGGAACCGCTCAAGAGACCCAGTACTTC.

Of note for this clone: Other DNA sequences from this sample encode an identical CDR3 as well. V is TRBV28 and J is TRBJ1-5, with D unclear. Germline V gene data show CDR1 as MDHEN and CDR2 as SYDVKM. This CDR3 has 12 amino acids. Trimming removed 7 bases from V and 0 bases from J, with 4 bases in between. The chain's CDR3 is CASKDSNQPQHF. CDR3 coding DNA: TGTGCCAGCAAGGATAGCAATCAGCCCCAGCATTTT.

This sequence joins TRBV19 and TRBJ2-7, with TRBD1 identical over 8 bases. The junction had 5 bases not matched to a gene; V was cut back by 4 bases and J by 6 bases. Germline V gene data show CDR1 as LNHDA and CDR2 as SQIVND (reference sequence). This CDR3 contains 13 residues. CDR3 residues: CASSRGQVGEQYF. For the CDR3, the DNA is TGTGCCAGTAGTAGGGGACAGGTGGGCGAGCAGTACTTC.